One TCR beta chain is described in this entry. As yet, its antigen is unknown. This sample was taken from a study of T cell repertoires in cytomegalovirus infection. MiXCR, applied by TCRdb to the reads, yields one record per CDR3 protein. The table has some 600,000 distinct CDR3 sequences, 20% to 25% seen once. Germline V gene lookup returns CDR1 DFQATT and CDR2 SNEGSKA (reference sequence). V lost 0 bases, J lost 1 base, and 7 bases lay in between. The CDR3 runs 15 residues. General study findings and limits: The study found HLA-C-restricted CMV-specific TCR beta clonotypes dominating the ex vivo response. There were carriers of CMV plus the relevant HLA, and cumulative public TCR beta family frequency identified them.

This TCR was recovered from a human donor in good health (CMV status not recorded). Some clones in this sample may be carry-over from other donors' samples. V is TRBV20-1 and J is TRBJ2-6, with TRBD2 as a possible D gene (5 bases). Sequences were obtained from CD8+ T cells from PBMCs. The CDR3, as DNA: TGCAGTGCTAGAGATAGAGGGTCTGGGGCCAACGTCCTGACTTTC. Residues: CSARDRGSGANVLTF.